Ten or more counts support the clone carrying this T cell receptor beta chain. The antigen is unknown. From germline, CDR1 is MDHEN and CDR2 SYDVKM. V was pared by 6 bases and J by 2 bases, with 23 bases of the junction left unmatched. This CDR3 is 20 amino acids long. The data originate from a study of T cells in Graves' hyperthyroidism and ophthalmopathy. Whole-study findings and limits: Most thyroid clonotypes with frequency above 0.001 were detected in blood. Median prediction lead before ophthalmopathy onset was 6.5 months with the model.

Uncontrolled infection, other autoimmune disease, pregnancy or lactation disqualified patients from enrolment. PBMCs were sourced from more than 7.5 ml fresh peripheral blood. Researchers took RNA transcripts and amplified the TCR beta CDR3 regions from them. The study used the HTBI primer set for a first-round RT-PCR of the TCR CDR3. TCRdb re-called the multiplex PCR reads through MiXCR, storing one row per CDR3 protein. The top ten clones hold under 40% of a sample with about 300,000 distinct CDR3 sequences, approximately 18% of them seen once. This receptor was identified in a middle-aged man with Graves' ophthalmopathy. This chain joins TRBV28 and TRBJ2-3; 7 bases map to TRBD1. Sample: blood. The CDR3 nucleotides are TGTGCCAGCAGAAAGGGGGCAGGGATGACCCTGGACTTGAACACAGATACGCAGTATTTT. It specifies CASRKGAGMTLDLNTDTQYF.